This TCR beta chain originates from a study of cytomegalovirus exposure and HLA in healthy donors. The study's findings and limits: Relative to equally common others, HLA-associated TCR beta chains showed greater clonal expansion in a later analysis.

The PCR was carried out with 60 Vbeta primers and 13 Jbeta primers. The repertoire was sequenced with immunoSEQ multiplex PCR; TCRdb's copy has only in-frame clones and lacks some. The sample yields approximately 220,000 clones, roughly 79% seen once. About this clone itself: Its antigen is unidentified.

The study sampled nominally healthy donors, though unrecorded immune exposures were likely. The CDR3 runs to 15 residues. With V trimmed by 5 bases and J by 2 bases, 5 bases remained unmatched. Germline values: CDR1 SGHTA, CDR2 FQGTGA. The sequence was collected from a man between 18 and 29 years old in good health and CMV-seronegative. The sequenced sample was PBMCs. The chain uses TRBV7-3 and TRBJ2-1, with 8 bases matching TRBD2. In nucleotides, the CDR3 is TGTGCCAGCAGCAGAGCGGGAGTCCCCTACAATGAGCAGTTCTTC. Its protein is CASSRAGVPYNEQFF.